This TCR beta chain appears in the sequencing data of a study of early T cells in non-severe SARS-CoV-2 infection (dated by TCRdb to the early 2020s). Describing the broader study: Because TCR sequencing relied on bulk RNA taken from unsorted whole blood, pairing of alpha and beta chains was not possible. Points the paper makes about the study in general: VDJdb matching was skewed toward anti-spike CD8 responses and likely underestimated virus-specific expansions by missing private and CD4 specificities.

The method was 5' RACE. TCRdb records NextSeq 500 as the sequencer. In the TCR library protocol, unique molecular identifiers were attached to individual cDNA molecules to correct for PCR bias and sequencing error. Both TCR alpha and beta chains were sequenced, and tight co-correlation was observed between alpha and beta sequence abundances in each sample. The original pipeline was this. Decombinator V4 was used to annotate the V gene, J gene and CDR3 of the TCR sequences. TCRs were defined as expanded if a significant change between any two time points was detected under a Poisson model with p below 0.0001. TCR abundances were normalised to the total number of TCRs sequenced per sample and were expressed as counts per million. TRAV1-2 paired with TRAJ12, TRAJ20 or TRAJ33 defined MAIT TCRs, while TRAV10 paired with TRAJ18 defined iNKT TCRs. VDJdb, accessed 1 November 2021, was searched for CMV, EBV and SARS-CoV-2 annotated TCRs, excluding TCRs annotated for multiple antigens. TCRdb trimmed public reads at Q25 via fastp, called clones via MiXCR and kept in-frame beta chains. Entries are consolidated by CDR3 protein sequence, retaining the most common genes and DNA. The authors' filters were not applied to this entry. In all, the sample holds about 58,000 distinct CDR3 sequences, and more than 9.5% of those were seen once. The leading ten clones occupy more than 7.5% of the sample.

For this clonotype: There is no known antigen for this receptor. No base quality information exists; no much larger clone differs at one position.

The study was a case-control design nested within a healthcare worker cohort in London, UK, with weekly nasopharyngeal swab PCR tests and blood sampling. Between 23 and 31 March 2020, the week of the UK lockdown, healthcare workers were enrolled and then followed up weekly for as long as 16 weeks. CDR1 and CDR2 (MRHNA, SNTAGT) derive from the germline V gene. V and J are truncated by 2 bases and 10 bases respectively, leaving an intervening sequence of 18 bases. The CDR3 covers 15 residues, taking in both the cysteine and the phenylalanine. The sequence is cut down to CDR3 DNA, 45 bases in frame from base 1.

The specimen was whole blood. This sequence originates from an adult who was a healthcare worker with PCR-confirmed SARS-CoV-2 infection or an uninfected control (not recorded which). Recombination linked TRBV6-4 to TRBJ2-1; the D gene assignment is perhaps TRBD1 or TRBD2, with each matching 6 bases. For the CDR3, the sequence is CASSDRGQGVGEQFF. The nucleotides read TGTGCCAGCAGTGACCGGGGGCAGGGAGTGGGAGAGCAGTTCTTC.